The present TCR beta chain was sequenced within a study of blood T cell repertoires in COVID-19. The protocol was immunoSEQ multiplex PCR, while the TCRdb copy is restricted to in-frame clones and leaves out a portion. The table has roughly 40,000 clones, around 90% seen once. The CDR3 sequence is 14 residues long. The germline V gene has CDR1 ENHRY and CDR2 SYGVKD. V lost 5 bases and J lost 6; bases outside the gene matches: 6. What was sequenced was peripheral blood. This clonotype originated in a human donor in a cohort sampled during active COVID-19. V usage is TRBV10-3 and J usage is TRBJ1-4, with 7 bases identical to TRBD1. Here the CDR3 reads CAISPGGRDEKLFF. CDR3 sequence (DNA): TGTGCCATCAGTCCAGGGGGGCGAGATGAAAAACTGTTTTTT.